One and the same sample provided the 9 T cell receptor beta chains below, sequenced in a study of shared clonotypes between healthy human individuals (dated by TCRdb to about 2020). Libraries were constructed by the immunoSEQ multiplex PCR assay. This is the immuneACCESS table as TCRdb keeps it, with only in-frame sequences that have V and J called. A part of the clones is gone; compared with another copy, unresolved V genes explain less than half, and the rest is unexplained. The table for this sample lists about 1 million clones; approximately 78% of them were counted only once. Under 0.6% of the sample is taken by the ten largest. Sequencing used memory CD4+ T cells from PBMCs. The meaning of the sample's cell subset or site label: CD45RA-negative fraction. These receptors all stem from a man younger than 35 in good health. Some clones in this sample may be carry-over from other donors' samples.

The CDR3 sequence is CASSLGSGRGNNEQFF. For the CDR3, the DNA is TGTGCCAGCAGTCTAGGGTCGGGCCGGGGGAACAATGAGCAGTTCTTC. This chain connects TRBV28 to TRBJ2-1; the D gene is possibly TRBD2 (6 bases). The CDR3 is 16 amino acids. Germline values: CDR1 MDHEN, CDR2 SYDVKM. The ends were cut back, 5 bases at V and 5 bases at J, with 19 bases in the middle.

This chain joins TRBV19 and TRBJ2-5, with D possibly TRBD2 on 6 matching bases. Germline CDR1 and CDR2: LNHDA and SQIVND (reference sequence). V lost 3 bases and J lost 2, with 10 bases in between. CDR3 length equals 14 residues. CDR3 coding DNA: TGTGCCAGTAGTATGAGCGGGTCACAAGAGACCCAGTACTTC. Amino acids: CASSMSGSQETQYF. The full variable domain, in which reference TRBV19 and TRBJ2-5 provide the parts outside the CDR3, is DGGITQSPKYLFRKEGQNVTLSCEQNLNHDAMYWYRQDPGQGLRLIYYSQIVNDFQKGDIAEGYSVSREKKESFPLTVTSAQKNPTAFYLCASSMSGSQETQYFGPGTRLLVL.

The chain combines TRBV4-1 with TRBJ2-1, with D uncertain. Germline CDR1 and CDR2: MGHRA and YSYEKL. The CDR3 is 16 amino acids. The V gene lost 6 bases and the J gene lost 0 bases, with 15 bases spanning the gap. CDR3: CASSRGIETSYNEQFF. The DNA for the CDR3 is TGCGCCAGCAGTCGAGGTATTGAAACCTCCTACAATGAGCAGTTCTTC.

The chain couples TRBV2 to TRBJ1-1; no firm D call. Germline assignment: CDR1 SNHLY and CDR2 FYNNEI. CDR3 length equals 12 residues. Trimming pared 6 bases from V and 3 bases from J, leaving 8 bases between. CDR3 coding DNA: TGTGCCAGCAGGGCCCATTACACTGAAGCTTTCTTT. This codes for CASRAHYTEAFF.

V and J are TRBV4-3 and TRBJ2-3, with D possibly being TRBD2 (5 bases). Trimming removed 0 bases at V and 0 bases at J, with 16 bases between. The CDR3 contains 18 residues. Looked up from germline, CDR1 is LGHNA and CDR2 is YSLEER. In DNA form, the CDR3 reads TGCGCCAGCAGCCAAGAGATCCCTAGCTCCCACAGCACAGATACGCAGTATTTT. Protein product: CASSQEIPSSHSTDTQYF.

The chain employs TRBV6-1 and TRBJ2-6; D is ambiguous. The CDR3 contains 14 residues. Trimming stripped 10 bases from V and 2 bases from J, with 12 bases between. Germline V gives CDR1 MNHNS, CDR2 SASEGT. The CDR3 protein is CAIPALAGANVLTF. The DNA of the CDR3 is TGTGCCATTCCGGCGTTGGCTGGGGCCAACGTCCTGACTTTC.

V is TRBV5-6 and J is TRBJ1-4; D is perhaps TRBD1 (6 bases). Germline CDR1 SGHDT, CDR2 YYEEEE. This CDR3 has 15 residues. Trimming stripped 4 bases from V and 2 bases from J, with 12 bases between. For the CDR3, the DNA is TGTGCCAGCAGCACCTCAGGGGCGACTAATGAAAAACTGTTTTTT. Translation: CASSTSGATNEKLFF.

The chain has TRBV15 and TRBJ2-7, with 9 bases matching TRBD2. Germline V gives CDR1 LNHNV, CDR2 YYDKDF (reference sequence). The CDR3 extends over 15 amino acids. The junction had 6 bases not matched to a gene; V was cut back by 0 bases and J by 6 bases. This chain's CDR3 is CATSRDVAGVGEQYF. CDR3 DNA: TGTGCCACCAGCAGAGACGTAGCGGGAGTAGGCGAGCAGTACTTC.

V usage is TRBV5-1 and J usage is TRBJ1-2; D is uncertain. Germline CDR1 SGHRS, CDR2 YFSETQ. With 0 bases removed from V and 8 bases from J, the gap between germline ends came to 8 bases. The CDR3 spans 12 residues. The CDR3 sequence is CASSLDGVGYTF. Here the CDR3 DNA reads TGCGCCAGCAGCTTGGACGGGGTCGGCTACACCTTC.